This T cell receptor (beta chain) stems from a study of T-cell memory formation after mild COVID-19. The CDR3 sequence is 14 residues long. V lost 6 bases and J 1 base, leaving 12 bases between the germline ends. Germline V lookup: CDR1 MDHEN, CDR2 SYDVKM. Only a few counts were recorded for this clonotype. TCRdb called the 5' RACE reads again in MiXCR, with one record for every CDR3 protein. The top ten hold 41% of the sample, which has 110,000 or so distinct CDR3 sequences, about 24% seen once. This clonotype was sampled from a man aged 18 to 29 who had mild COVID-19 (a few samples of this study predate the infection). Cell type and time point are not known. The material sequenced was PBMCs or a T cell subset sorted from them (not recorded which). The V gene is TRBV28, the J gene TRBJ1-1; no firm D call. The CDR3 is CASRPLMGNTEAFF. The CDR3 coding sequence is TGTGCCAGCAGGCCCCTGATGGGGAACACTGAAGCTTTCTTT.